Sequencing of this TCR beta chain was carried out in a study of T cell responses to AZD1222 COVID-19 vaccine. Deletions cut 1 base from V and 8 bases from J, with 16 bases between. The CDR3 is 15 amino acids. CDR1 and CDR2 from the germline V gene are SGHRS and YFSETQ. Data came from immunoSEQ multiplex PCR; TCRdb stores just in-frame clones and leaves some out. The repertoire includes some 130,000 clones, 85% to 95% of them detected once, and approximately 6.8% sits in the top ten. Note on this clone: Its antigen is unknown.

Regarding the study as a whole: The study reported that nearly half of spike-specific TCRs target unmutated variant regions. Two AZD1222 doses significantly raised spike-specific TCR breadth and depth over controls. Baseline seropositives among AZD1222 recipients totaled only six.

The clonotype comes from an adult who received the AZD1222 COVID-19 vaccine. The chain is built from TRBV5-1 and TRBJ2-1, with D possibly matching TRBD2 (5 bases). Material: peripheral blood, obtained 28 days after the second AZD1222 dose. CDR3 loop: CASSLTAGLGDEQFF. The DNA for the CDR3 is TGCGCCAGCAGCTTGACGGCAGGACTTGGCGATGAGCAGTTCTTC.